This TCR beta chain was sequenced during a study of blood T cells in healthy people across ages. On the study more broadly: Per two T cells, template switching captured roughly one barcoded beta molecule. Study results and limitations: In the absence of known donor CMV status, changes in expanded clonotypes were possibly confounded. Older age went with lower TCR beta diversity per million T cells, in a roughly linear way.

Total RNA, at least 5 micrograms per sample, was extracted from PBMCs. It was with a sample-barcoded 5' primer and a J-beta primer mix that a second PCR of about 7 to 12 cycles was run. MiXCR, run by TCRdb on the 5' RACE reads, gives a single entry per CDR3 protein. The sample lists some 800,000 distinct CDR3 sequences; under 55% were seen once. Worth noting for this clonotype: The antigen is undetermined.

Germline CDR1 reads DFQATT; CDR2 reads SNEGSKA (reference sequence). The CDR3 extends over 13 amino acids. V shed 7 bases, J shed 1 base, and the junction held 6 bases outside the gene matches. The sequence derives from a man between 60 and 75 years old in good health. The chain employs TRBV20-1 and TRBJ2-5; 7 bases match TRBD2. Sequenced material: blood. CDR3 amino acids: CSGSGGFQETQYF. As DNA, the CDR3 is TGCAGTGGCTCGGGAGGCTTCCAAGAGACCCAGTACTTC.